The 18 T cell receptor beta chains listed next were all sequenced from one sample in a study of shared clonotypes between healthy human individuals. Only in-frame clones appear in the TCRdb table, and some are missing; sequencing was by immunoSEQ multiplex PCR. The sample carries 400,000 to 500,000 clones, 75% to 85% recorded once. The sequencing input was PBMCs. These receptors were collected from a woman in her thirties or forties in good health. Some clones in this sample may be carry-over from other donors' samples.

This clone was counted once. The rearrangement joins TRBV4-3 to TRBJ1-4; 9 nucleotides align to TRBD1. The germline V gene encodes CDR1 LGHNA and CDR2 YSLEER. After removal of 5 bases from V and 5 bases from J, the junction contained 6 bases not matched to a gene. This CDR3 comprises 15 residues. The CDR3 protein is CASSAQGASNEKLFF. The CDR3 DNA follows: TGCGCCAGCAGCGCACAGGGGGCAAGCAATGAAAAACTGTTTTTT.

V usage is TRBV7-9 and J usage is TRBJ1-1; 8 bases line up with TRBD1. There are 17 residues in the CDR3. Germline V CDR1 and CDR2: SEHNR, FQNEAQ (reference sequence). Trimming at V came to 1 base and at J to 0 bases, leaving 7 bases not matched to a gene. The CDR3 DNA is TGTGCCAGCAGCTTAGGTGGACAGGGCCATATGAACACTGAAGCTTTCTTT. This sequence encodes CASSLGGQGHMNTEAFF.

This clone appeared many times. The sample contains more than one DNA sequence encoding this CDR3. V usage is TRBV30 and J usage is TRBJ2-5; D remains ambiguous. Trimming removed 2 bases from V and 9 bases from J, with 16 bases in between. The CDR3 is made up of 13 amino acids. Germline V gives CDR1 GTSNPN, CDR2 SVGIG (reference sequence). Written as DNA, the CDR3 is TGTGCCTGGAGTCCCGCAGCCTCCGTGGCCCAGTACTTC. Translated, it gives CAWSPAASVAQYF.

Many counts were recorded for this clone. This chain joins TRBV28 and TRBJ1-4; TRBD1 aligns across 8 bases. V gave up 5 bases and J gave up 6 bases; unmatched junction bases: 11. The CDR3 totals 16 residues. Germline V lookup: CDR1 MDHEN, CDR2 SYDVKM. This chain's CDR3 is CASSTPQGAADEKLFF. The CDR3 bases are TGTGCCAGCAGTACACCGCAGGGGGCGGCGGATGAAAAACTGTTTTTT.

This clone was detected many times. The chain combines TRBV30 with TRBJ1-4, with no clear D. Germline V gives CDR1 GTSNPN, CDR2 SVGIG (reference sequence). The CDR3 covers 16 residues. Trimming shortened V by 0 bases and J by 4 bases, and 15 bases separated the two germline ends. DNA for the CDR3: TGTGCCTGGAGTGTACTTGGTGGCGCCCTTAATGAAAAACTGTTTTTT. Protein: CAWSVLGGALNEKLFF.

This clone occurred a few times. A far larger clone is only one base removed, so a read error is likely. The genes are TRBV9 and TRBJ1-1; 9 positions match TRBD1. The CDR3 consists of 15 residues. Trimming cost V 0 bases and J 6 bases; bases outside gene matches: 6. Germline loops: CDR1 SGDLS, CDR2 YYNGEE. CDR3 amino acids: CASSVGGQGRSEAFF. The CDR3 nucleotides read TGTGCCAGCAGCGTAGGGGGACAGGGCCGTTCTGAAGCTTTCTTT. Supplemented by reference TRBV9 and TRBJ1-1, the full variable domain reads DSGVTQTPKHLITATGQRVTLRCSPRSGDLSVYWYQQSLDQGLQFLIQYYNGEERAKGNILERFSAQQFPDLHSELNLSSLELGDSALYFCASSVGGQGRSEAFFGQGTRLTVV.

The chain links TRBV4-2 to TRBJ2-5, with D unclear. The CDR3 runs 14 residues. Germline-derived CDR1 and CDR2 are LGHNA and YNFKEQ. The ends were cut back, 0 bases at V and 5 bases at J, with 10 bases in the middle. The CDR3 loop reads CASSQDWSRETQYF. The CDR3 nucleotides read TGTGCCAGCAGCCAAGATTGGTCTCGGGAGACCCAGTACTTC.

The chain uses TRBV19 and TRBJ1-2; 9 bases are shared with TRBD1. This CDR3 has 15 amino acids. Trimming cost V 6 bases and J 1 base; bases outside gene matches: 6. CDR1 and CDR2 (germline): LNHDA, SQIVND (reference sequence). The CDR3 is CASSWTGANNYGYTF. The CDR3 DNA sequence: TGTGCCAGTAGCTGGACAGGGGCGAATAACTATGGCTACACCTTC. Variable domain in full (rest from reference TRBV19 and TRBJ1-2): DGGITQSPKYLFRKEGQNVTLSCEQNLNHDAMYWYRQDPGQGLRLIYYSQIVNDFQKGDIAEGYSVSREKKESFPLTVTSAQKNPTAFYLCASSWTGANNYGYTFGSGTRLTVV.

This sequence joins TRBV9 and TRBJ2-7, with TRBD2 matching 10 bases. The CDR3 runs to 14 residues. Germline loops: CDR1 SGDLS, CDR2 YYNGEE. V lost 4 bases to trimming and J lost 5 bases; unmatched junction nucleotides: 6. CDR3 sequence: CASSTGTSADEQYF. The CDR3 region has the DNA TGTGCCAGCAGCACCGGGACTAGCGCGGACGAGCAGTACTTC.

This clone was observed a single time. The chain couples TRBV6-6 to TRBJ2-7, with D unresolved. V was pared by 1 base and J by 0 bases, with 13 bases between. Germline V gene sequence: CDR1 MNHNY, CDR2 SVGAGI (reference sequence). This CDR3 is built from 16 residues. The CDR3 region is CASSYLAGPSSYEQYF. In DNA, the CDR3 is TGTGCCAGCAGTTACTTAGCCGGGCCGAGCTCCTACGAGCAGTACTTC.

The chain carries TRBV27 and TRBJ2-5; D remains ambiguous. V was trimmed by 0 bases and J by 1 base, leaving 6 bases between them. The V gene's germline CDR1 is MNHEY and CDR2 SMNVEV (reference sequence). This CDR3 contains 14 residues. CDR3 in DNA: TGTGCCAGCAGTTTATCCCTCTCCCAAGAGACCCAGTACTTC. Translating it yields CASSLSLSQETQYF.

The gene calls are TRBV7-2 and TRBJ1-1; D gene uncertain. Germline V gene data show CDR1 as SGHTA and CDR2 as FQGNSA. CDR3 length equals 15 residues. Between the trimmed V and J ends, which lost 1 base and 1 base, there was a span of 10 bases. This CDR3 is CASSLVALQNTEAFF. CDR3 DNA: TGTGCCAGCAGCTTAGTGGCGTTACAGAACACTGAAGCTTTCTTT.

This clone was seen just once. The chain combines TRBV18 with TRBJ2-7; D call uncertain. The CDR3 has 13 amino acids. The V end was cut by 2 bases, the J end by 4 bases, with 9 bases between. From germline, CDR1 is KGHSH and CDR2 LQKENI. The CDR3 DNA reads TGTGCCAGCTCACCAGTGGGCATGTACGAGCAGTACTTC. Protein product: CASSPVGMYEQYF.

This clone was picked up many times. The chain joins TRBV9 to TRBJ2-5, with TRBD2 matching over 11 bases. This CDR3 region has 14 residues. With V trimmed by 0 bases and J by 11 bases, 6 bases remained unmatched. Germline CDR1 and CDR2: SGDLS and YYNGEE. CDR3 in amino acids: CASSVGSGREEQYF. The CDR3 DNA follows: TGTGCCAGCAGCGTAGGTAGCGGGAGGGAAGAGCAGTACTTC.

The chain joins TRBV7-3 to TRBJ2-7; 9 bases line up with TRBD1. This CDR3 contains 15 residues. The V segment lost 4 bases and the J segment 2 bases; nucleotides outside the gene matches: 6. Germline V gene sequence: CDR1 SGHTA, CDR2 FQGTGA. This CDR3 is CASSWTGTGPYEQYF. The DNA for the CDR3 is TGTGCCAGCAGCTGGACCGGGACAGGGCCCTACGAGCAGTACTTC.

This clone has a handful of counts. The V gene is TRBV10-3, the J gene TRBJ2-2, with 12 nucleotides matching TRBD2. The trim removed 8 bases at V and 5 bases at J, leaving 12 bases unmatched. Looked up from germline, CDR1 is ENHRY and CDR2 is SYGVKD. The CDR3 consists of 17 residues. The CDR3 DNA reads as TGTGCCATCGCCCCGATGACTAGCGGGAGTGGTACCGGGGAGCTGTTTTTT. It yields the protein CAIAPMTSGSGTGELFF.

In this sample, this clone turned up once. The junction departs from germline at one end; a sequencing error may be responsible. The genes are TRBV5-1 and TRBJ2-5; weak D call: TRBD2 (6 bases). This CDR3 region has 14 residues. CDR1 is SGHRS, CDR2 YFSETQ, per germline. CDR3 residues: CASSLEASAIERDF. DNA for the CDR3: TGCGCCAGCAGCTTGGAAGCTAGCGCGATCGAACGGGACTTC.

This clone was seen repeatedly, ten times or more. The V call is TRBV5-6, the J call TRBJ2-1; 11 bases agree with TRBD2. This CDR3 contains 15 residues. CDR1 is SGHDT, CDR2 YYEEEE, per germline. Trimming at V came to 2 bases and at J to 4 bases, leaving 2 bases not matched to a gene. This CDR3 reads CASSFGLAGYNEQFF. DNA for the CDR3: TGTGCCAGCAGCTTCGGACTAGCGGGTTACAATGAGCAGTTCTTC.